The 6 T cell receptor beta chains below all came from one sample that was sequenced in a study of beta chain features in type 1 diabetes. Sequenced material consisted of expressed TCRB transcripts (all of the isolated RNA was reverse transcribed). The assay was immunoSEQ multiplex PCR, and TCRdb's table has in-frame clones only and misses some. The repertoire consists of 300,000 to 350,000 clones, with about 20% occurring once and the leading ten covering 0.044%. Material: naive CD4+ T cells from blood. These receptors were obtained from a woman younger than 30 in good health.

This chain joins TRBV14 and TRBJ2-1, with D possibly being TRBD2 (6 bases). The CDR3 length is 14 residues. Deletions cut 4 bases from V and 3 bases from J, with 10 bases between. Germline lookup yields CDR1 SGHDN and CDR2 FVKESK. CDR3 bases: TGTGCCAGCAGCCGGACTAATAACTACAATGAGCAGTTCTTC. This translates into CASSRTNNYNEQFF. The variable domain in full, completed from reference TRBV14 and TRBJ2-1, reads EAGVTQFPSHSVIEKGQTVTLRCDPISGHDNLYWYRRVMGKEIKFLLHFVKESKQDESGMPNNRFLAERTGGTYSTLKVQPAELEDSGVYFCASSRTNNYNEQFFGPGTRLTVL.

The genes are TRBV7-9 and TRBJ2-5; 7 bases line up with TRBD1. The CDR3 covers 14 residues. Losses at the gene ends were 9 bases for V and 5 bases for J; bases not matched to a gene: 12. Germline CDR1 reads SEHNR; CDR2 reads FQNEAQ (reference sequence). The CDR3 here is CASLRDSLAETQYF. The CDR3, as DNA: TGTGCCAGTCTCCGGGACAGTCTCGCGGAGACCCAGTACTTC.

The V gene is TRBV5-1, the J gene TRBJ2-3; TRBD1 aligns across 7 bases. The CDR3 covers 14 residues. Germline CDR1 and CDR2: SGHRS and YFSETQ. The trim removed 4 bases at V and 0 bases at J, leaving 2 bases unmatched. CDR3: CASSGQASTDTQYF. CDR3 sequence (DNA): TGCGCCAGCAGCGGACAGGCCAGCACAGATACGCAGTATTTT.

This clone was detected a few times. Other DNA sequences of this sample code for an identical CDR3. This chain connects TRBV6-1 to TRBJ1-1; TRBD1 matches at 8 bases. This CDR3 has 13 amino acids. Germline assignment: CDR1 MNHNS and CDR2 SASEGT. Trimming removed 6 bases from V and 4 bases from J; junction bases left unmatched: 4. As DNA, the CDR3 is TGTGCCAGCAGCGGAACAGGGGGCACTGAAGCTTTCTTT. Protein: CASSGTGGTEAFF.

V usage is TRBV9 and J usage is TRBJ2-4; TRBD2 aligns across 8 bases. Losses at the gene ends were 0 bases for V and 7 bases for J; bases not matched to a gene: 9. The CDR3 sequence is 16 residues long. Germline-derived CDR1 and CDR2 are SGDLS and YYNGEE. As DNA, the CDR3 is TGTGCCAGCAGCGTAGGTGTGGGCGCTAGCGGGAACATTCAGTACTTC. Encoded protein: CASSVGVGASGNIQYF.

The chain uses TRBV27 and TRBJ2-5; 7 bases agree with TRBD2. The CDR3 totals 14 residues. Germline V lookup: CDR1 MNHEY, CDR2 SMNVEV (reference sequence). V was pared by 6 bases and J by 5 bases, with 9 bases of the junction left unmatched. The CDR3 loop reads CASSRYSGEETQYF. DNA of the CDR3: TGTGCCAGCAGCCGCTACAGCGGGGAGGAGACCCAGTACTTC.